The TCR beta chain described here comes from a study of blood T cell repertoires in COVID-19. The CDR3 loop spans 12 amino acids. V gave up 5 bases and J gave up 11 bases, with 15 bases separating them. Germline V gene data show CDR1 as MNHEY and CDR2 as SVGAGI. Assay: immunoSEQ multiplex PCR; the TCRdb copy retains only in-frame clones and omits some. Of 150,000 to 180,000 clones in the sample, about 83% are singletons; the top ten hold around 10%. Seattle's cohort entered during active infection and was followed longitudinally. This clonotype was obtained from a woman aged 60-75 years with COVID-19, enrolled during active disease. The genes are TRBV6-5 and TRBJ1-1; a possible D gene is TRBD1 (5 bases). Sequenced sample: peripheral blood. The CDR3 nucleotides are TGTGCCAGCAGTCCACGGTCGCGGGGGGCTTTCTTT. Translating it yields CASSPRSRGAFF.